The 30 T cell receptor beta chains given below trace back to one sample, sequenced in a study of blood T cells in healthy people across ages (dated by TCRdb to the mid-2010s). Libraries were prepared through 5' RACE. Sequencing took place on an Illumina HiSeq 2500. The second PCR ran for roughly 7 to 11 cycles and used a J-beta primer mix along with a sample-barcoded 5' primer. TCRdb reworked the public reads: Q25 trimming with fastp, MiXCR clone assembly, productive beta chains retained. Each record represents a unique CDR3 protein, reported with the most common genes and DNA among its rows. This sample has about 1.5 million distinct CDR3 sequences in its table, and 35% to 45% of those were observed once. The top ten clones comprise about 4.1% of the sample. The material sequenced was blood. These receptor sequences come from a woman younger than 35 in good health.

This clonotype was seen only once. V is TRBV19 and J is TRBJ1-5; D is unresolved. Deletions cut 1 base from V and 2 bases from J, with 6 bases between. CDR1 is LNHDA and CDR2 is SQIVND in the germline V gene (reference sequence). This CDR3 contains 14 residues. The CDR3 DNA sequence: TGTGCCAGTAGTATAGGGATCCGCAATCAGCCCCAGCATTTT. Protein sequence: CASSIGIRNQPQHF.

The rearrangement uses TRBV4-2 and TRBJ2-1; TRBD1 matches at 10 bases. Germline V gives CDR1 LGHNA, CDR2 YNFKEQ. The CDR3 totals 18 residues. V gave up 3 bases and J gave up 5 bases; unmatched junction bases: 13. The CDR3: CASSQNIAGTGAHNEQFF. As DNA, the CDR3 is TGTGCCAGCAGCCAGAATATTGCCGGGACAGGGGCCCACAATGAGCAGTTCTTC.

This clonotype has a single count. The genes are TRBV20-1 and TRBJ2-5; no firm D call. Looked up from germline, CDR1 is DFQATT and CDR2 is SNEGSKA (reference sequence). The length of the CDR3 is 14 residues. V lost 2 bases and J lost 7, with 17 bases in between. As DNA, the CDR3 is TGCAGTGCTAGACCTCCCGGGCCATGGGGGACCCAGTACTTC. Translated: CSARPPGPWGTQYF.

The V gene is TRBV4-2, the J gene TRBJ2-7; D is undetermined. The CDR3 spans 15 residues. V was trimmed by 0 bases and J by 3 bases, leaving 12 bases between them. The germline gives CDR1 LGHNA, CDR2 YNFKEQ. The CDR3 nucleotides are TGTGCCAGCAGCCAAGATCTAGGTTATGGCTACGAGCAGTACTTC. It is translated as CASSQDLGYGYEQYF.

As regards this clonotype: A junction boundary mismatches the germline segment, possibly from a read error. The V call is TRBV7-6, the J call TRBJ2-1; weak D call: TRBD1 (6 bases). From germline, CDR1 is SGHVS and CDR2 FNYEAQ. The CDR3 runs to 15 residues. The CDR3 protein is CASSTAGTPYDEQFF. CDR3 coding DNA: TGTGCCAGCAGCACAGCCGGGACACCCTACGATGAGCAGTTCTTC.

The chain uses TRBV20-1 and TRBJ2-1; the match to TRBD1 covers 8 bases. The germline V gene encodes CDR1 DFQATT and CDR2 SNEGSKA (reference sequence). V shed 2 bases, J shed 6 bases, and the junction held 6 bases outside the gene matches. The CDR3 is made up of 14 amino acids. CDR3 coding DNA: TGCAGTGCTAGATCCCGGACAGGGCCCAATGAGCAGTTCTTC. Its translation: CSARSRTGPNEQFF.

This clonotype turned up a few times. V and J are TRBV12-3 or TRBV12-4 and TRBJ2-7, with 9 bases aligning to TRBD1. V lost 3 bases, J lost 4 bases, and 7 bases stayed unmatched. The CDR3 has 15 residues. The CDR3 protein is CASSFRDRDSYEQYF. The DNA of the CDR3 is TGTGCCAGCAGTTTCCGGGACAGGGATTCTTACGAGCAGTACTTC.

This chain connects TRBV7-9 to TRBJ1-2; TRBD1 is a possible D gene (6 bases). Trimming pared 1 base from V and 0 bases from J, leaving 15 bases between. CDR1 and CDR2 from the germline V gene are SEHNR and FQNEAQ (reference sequence). The CDR3 runs to 17 residues. CDR3 nucleotides: TGTGCCAGCAGCTTAGGCCCTCCACAGGGATCTAACTATGGCTACACCTTC. Its protein product is CASSLGPPQGSNYGYTF.

There are many counts of this clonotype. V gene TRBV25-1 combines with J gene TRBJ2-1, with a tentative D call TRBD1 (5 bases). CDR1 is MGHDK, CDR2 SYGVNS, per germline. The CDR3 covers 12 residues. V gave up 4 bases and J gave up 8 bases, with 9 bases separating them. The CDR3 bases are TGTGCCAGCAGTGCCCCAGGGTATGAGCAGTTCTTC. Amino acids: CASSAPGYEQFF. The variable domain in full, completed from reference TRBV25-1 and TRBJ2-1, reads EADIYQTPRYLVIGTGKKITLECSQTMGHDKMYWYQQDPGMELHLIHYSYGVNSTEKGDLSSESTVSRIRTEHFPLTLESARPSHTSQYLCASSAPGYEQFFGPGTRLTVL.

This chain uses TRBV7-2 with TRBJ2-1, with D possibly being TRBD2 (5 bases). The CDR3 runs to 16 residues. Trimming took off 5 bases at V and 2 bases at J, with 16 bases between the two ends. CDR1 is SGHTA and CDR2 is FQGNSA in the germline V gene. The CDR3 sequence is CASSPPRAQAYNEQFF. The CDR3 DNA reads as TGTGCCAGCAGCCCTCCGCGGGCCCAAGCCTACAATGAGCAGTTCTTC.

As regards this clonotype: One end of the junction is discordant with germline, which a read error may explain. The J gene is TRBJ2-3, the V gene TRBV5-5; 10 positions match TRBD2. The germline V gene has CDR1 SGHKS and CDR2 YYEKEE (reference sequence). The CDR3 length is 19 residues. The CDR3 nucleotides are TGTGCCAGCAGTTTGGGTGCTAGCGGGGGTGGCACAGGCACAGATACGCAGTATTTT. Residues: CASSLGASGGGTGTDTQYF.

This clonotype showed up just a few times. Here the CDR3 reads CASSQLAGAPGETQYF. CDR3 nucleotides: TGTGCCAGCAGCCAGCTGGCAGGGGCCCCGGGGGAGACCCAGTACTTC. The chain is built from TRBV27 and TRBJ2-7; possible D gene TRBD1, 6 bases. The J call may be incorrect, as the DNA end agrees better with TRBJ2-5. Germline V gene sequence: CDR1 MNHEY, CDR2 SMNVEV (reference sequence). This CDR3 spans 16 amino acids.

In its sample, this clonotype was seen a few times. The chain links TRBV7-2 to TRBJ2-3; the match to TRBD2 covers 13 bases. V shed 3 bases, J shed 4 bases, and the junction held 7 bases outside the gene matches. There are 17 residues in the CDR3. Germline V gene lookup returns CDR1 SGHTA and CDR2 FQGNSA. CDR3 region: CASSFLTSGGAADTQYF. The CDR3, as DNA: TGTGCCAGCAGCTTTCTTACTAGCGGGGGGGCTGCAGATACGCAGTATTTT.

This clonotype has only a few counts. The chain recombines TRBV5-1 with TRBJ2-4; TRBD2 agrees at 9 bases. Matching the DNA end better, TRBJ2-7 makes the J call doubtful. CDR1 is SGHRS and CDR2 is YFSETQ in the germline V gene. The CDR3 is made up of 15 amino acids. The DNA of the CDR3 is TGCGCCAGCAGCTCCACCGGAGCGGGAGGATTCGAGCAGTACTTC. It is translated as CASSSTGAGGFEQYF.

This clonotype was counted many times. A read error may produce the germline difference seen at one junction end. The V gene is TRBV7-2, the J gene TRBJ1-1; D perhaps matches TRBD1 (5 bases). Per the germline V gene, CDR1 is SGHTA and CDR2 is FQGNSA. CDR3 length equals 13 residues. The CDR3 reads CASSRDSYTEAFF. CDR3 DNA sequence: TGCGCCAGCAGCCGAGACAGTTACACTGAAGCTTTCTTT. Variable domain in full (rest from reference TRBV7-2 and TRBJ1-1): GAGVSQSPSNKVTEKGKDVELRCDPISGHTALYWYRQSLGQGLEFLIYFQGNSAPDKSGLPSDRFSAERTGGSVSTLTIQRTQQEDSAVYLCASSRDSYTEAFFGQGTRLTVV.

This clonotype was seen more than once but under ten times. The V gene is TRBV29-1, the J gene TRBJ2-7, with 12 bases lining up with TRBD2. Per germline, CDR1 SQVTM and CDR2 ANQGSEA. J gave up 1 base and V 3 bases, and 1 base lay outside the gene matches. There are 14 residues in the CDR3. In DNA form, the CDR3 reads TGCAGCGTTGAGCTAGCGGGGGGGTCCTACGAGCAGTACTTC. Residues: CSVELAGGSYEQYF.

The chain carries TRBV15 and TRBJ2-7; D is ambiguous. The V gene's germline CDR1 is LNHNV and CDR2 YYDKDF (reference sequence). V was trimmed by 5 bases and J by 0 bases, leaving 14 bases between them. CDR3 size: 15 residues. This CDR3 is CATSVQCVSSYEQYF. The CDR3 DNA is TGTGCCACCAGCGTCCAATGCGTAAGCTCCTACGAGCAGTACTTC. Variable domain in full (rest from reference TRBV15 and TRBJ2-7): DAMVIQNPRYQVTQFGKPVTLSCSQTLNHNVMYWYQQKSSQAPKLLFHYYDKDFNNEADTPDNFQSRRPNTSFCFLDIRSPGLGDTAMYLCATSVQCVSSYEQYFGPGTRLTVT.

The chain employs TRBV7-2 and TRBJ2-7; either TRBD1 or TRBD2 may fit D (5 bases each). Germline CDR1 and CDR2: SGHTA and FQGNSA. This CDR3 has 13 residues. Trimming took off 4 bases at V and 3 bases at J, with 10 bases between the two ends. CDR3 sequence reads: CASSSRGHYEQYF. CDR3 nucleotides: TGTGCCAGCAGCTCCCGGGGCCACTACGAGCAGTACTTC.

For this clonotype: One end of the junction is discordant with germline, which a read error may explain. The chain has TRBV12-3 or TRBV12-4 and TRBJ1-5; D is unclear. This CDR3 contains 17 residues. The CDR3 coding sequence is TGTGCCGGCAGCCTCACTCGGAGGGTATACTACAATCAGCCCCAGCATTTT. Its protein product is CAGSLTRRVYYNQPQHF.

This clonotype appeared a few times. The V call is TRBV4-3, the J call TRBJ2-1; 12 bases are a match to TRBD2. CDR3 length: 18 residues. With 1 base clipped from V and 0 bases from J, the junction kept 4 bases outside the gene matches. CDR1 is LGHNA and CDR2 is YSLEER in the germline V gene. The CDR3 sequence is CASSQGLAGASSYNEQFF. CDR3 sequence (DNA): TGCGCCAGCAGCCAAGGACTAGCGGGAGCCAGCTCCTACAATGAGCAGTTCTTC.

The rearrangement links TRBV6-2 or TRBV6-3 to TRBJ2-5; 13 bases align to TRBD2. Looked up from germline, CDR1 is MNHEY and CDR2 is SVGEGT. J gave up 11 bases and V 6 bases, and 12 bases lay outside the gene matches. The CDR3 covers 15 residues. The CDR3 loop is CASRTGTSGNNEQYF. CDR3 bases: TGTGCCAGCAGGACCGGGACTAGCGGGAACAATGAGCAGTACTTC.

CDR3 nucleotide sequence: TGCAGCGTTGAAGAACCAGGGGGCGACTATGGCTACACCTTC. It codes for CSVEEPGGDYGYTF. This chain joins TRBV29-1 and TRBJ1-2; TRBD1 matches at 8 bases. The CDR3 is made up of 14 amino acids. The trim removed 0 bases at V and 3 bases at J, leaving 3 bases unmatched. CDR1 is SQVTM, CDR2 ANQGSEA, per germline. Filled out from reference TRBV29-1 and TRBJ1-2, the complete variable domain reads SAVISQKPSRDICQRGTSLTIQCQVDSQVTMMFWYRQQPGQSLTLIATANQGSEATYESGFVIDKFPISRPNLTFSTLTVSNMSPEDSSIYLCSVEEPGGDYGYTFGSGTRLTVV.

V is TRBV7-8 and J is TRBJ1-4; no firm D call. Per the germline V gene, CDR1 is SGHVS and CDR2 is FQNEAQ. V gave up 5 bases and J gave up 4 bases, with 23 bases separating them. The CDR3 spans 18 residues. The DNA for the CDR3 is TGTGCCAGCAGCCGGCCTTGGACGGAGTCCCTCATTAATGAAAAACTGTTTTTT. Protein product: CASSRPWTESLINEKLFF.

The rearrangement joins TRBV5-1 to TRBJ2-1, with TRBD2 identical over 10 bases. CDR3 length: 16 amino acids. Per the germline V gene, CDR1 is SGHRS and CDR2 is YFSETQ. V shed 2 bases, J shed 4 bases, and the junction held 6 bases outside the gene matches. The CDR3 loop is CASSLVAGGAYNEQFF. CDR3 sequence (DNA): TGCGCCAGCAGCTTAGTAGCGGGGGGTGCGTACAATGAGCAGTTCTTC. Together with reference TRBV5-1 and TRBJ2-1, the CDR3 gives the full variable domain: KAGVTQTPRYLIKTRGQQVTLSCSPISGHRSVSWYQQTPGQGLQFLFEYFSETQRNKGNFPGRFSGRQFSNSRSEMNVSTLELGDSALYLCASSLVAGGAYNEQFFGPGTRLTVL.

J is TRBJ1-1 and V is TRBV4-1, with 9 bases identical to TRBD1. Looked up from germline, CDR1 is MGHRA and CDR2 is YSYEKL. CDR3 length equals 16 residues. The V and J ends lost 4 bases and 6 bases, in that order; junction bases with no gene match: 12. CDR3 sequence: CASSPSLGQGVAEAFF. CDR3 nucleotide sequence: TGCGCCAGCAGCCCCTCGTTGGGACAGGGAGTCGCTGAAGCTTTCTTT.

This clonotype was recorded a few times. J is TRBJ2-7 and V is TRBV20-1, with 8 bases lining up with TRBD2. With 5 bases clipped from V and 0 bases from J, the junction kept 12 bases outside the gene matches. CDR1 and CDR2 from the germline V gene are DFQATT and SNEGSKA (reference sequence). The CDR3 covers 16 residues. The CDR3: CSALRIPGGSSYEQYF. The CDR3 DNA reads TGCAGTGCTCTTCGAATTCCGGGGGGGAGCTCCTACGAGCAGTACTTC.

The chain recombines TRBV6-5 with TRBJ2-5; 13 nucleotides agree with TRBD2. The CDR3 has 16 amino acids. V was pared by 2 bases and J by 4 bases, with 4 bases of the junction left unmatched. The germline gives CDR1 MNHEY, CDR2 SVGAGI. CDR3 sequence reads: CASSYGTSGRGETQYF. Written as DNA, the CDR3 is TGTGCCAGCAGTTACGGTACTAGCGGGAGGGGAGAGACCCAGTACTTC.

This rearrangement joins TRBV6-5 to TRBJ2-7; D possibly corresponds to TRBD1 (6 bases). Trimming cost V 4 bases and J 9 bases, with 13 bases left between them. This CDR3 has 12 amino acids. The germline V gene encodes CDR1 MNHEY and CDR2 SVGAGI. The chain's CDR3 is CASSFDRTAQYF. CDR3 nucleotide sequence: TGTGCCAGCAGTTTCGACAGGACGGCGCAGTACTTC.

The chain couples TRBV4-3 to TRBJ1-2; TRBD1 matches at 7 bases. There are 18 residues in the CDR3. Germline V lookup: CDR1 LGHNA, CDR2 YSLEER. The trim removed 5 bases at V and 2 bases at J, leaving 17 bases unmatched. The CDR3 sequence: CASSYTDRFLQGNYGYTF. The CDR3 nucleotides are TGCGCCAGCAGCTACACCGACCGATTTTTACAGGGGAACTATGGCTACACCTTC.

The chain links TRBV7-6 to TRBJ2-1, with 11 bases identical to TRBD2. Germline CDR1 is SGHVS and CDR2 is FNYEAQ. J was trimmed by 7 bases and V by 2 bases; bases with no gene match: 4. CDR3 size: 15 residues. DNA for the CDR3: TGTGCCAGCAGCTTATTCCTAGCGGGAGGAAATGAGCAGTTCTTC. The encoded protein is CASSLFLAGGNEQFF.